Below are 30 T cell receptor beta chains sequenced from a single sample in a study of neoadjuvant anti-PD-1 for oral cavity cancer. TCRdb keeps only in-frame clones here, not all; method: immunoSEQ multiplex PCR. This table holds some 15,000 clones, approximately 80% found once. The sequencing here drew on PBMCs, taken before nivolumab (anti-PD-1) treatment. The receptors here all came from a person between 40 and 85 years old with oral cavity squamous cell carcinoma.

The genes are TRBV13 and TRBJ2-3; TRBD2 is a possible D gene (6 bases). V lost 5 bases and J 2 bases, leaving 23 bases between the germline ends. This CDR3 has 18 amino acids. Per germline, CDR1 PRHDT and CDR2 FYEKMQ (reference sequence). CDR3 bases: TGTGCCAGCAGCCCCAAAAGGGAGGATCATGAATTCACAGATACGCAGTATTTT. Protein: CASSPKREDHEFTDTQYF. Full variable domain (rest looked up from reference TRBV13 and TRBJ2-3): AAGVIQSPRHLIKEKRETATLKCYPIPRHDTVYWYQQGPGQDPQFLISFYEKMQSDKGSIPDRFSAQQFSDYHSELNMSSLELGDSALYFCASSPKREDHEFTDTQYFGPGTRLTVL.

The V and J genes are TRBV28 and TRBJ2-7; 9 bases line up with TRBD1. Germline CDR1 reads MDHEN; CDR2 reads SYDVKM. After removal of 7 bases from V and 1 base from J, the junction contained 8 bases not matched to a gene. The CDR3 spans 15 residues. The CDR3 spells CASTLPGQGSYEQYF. The CDR3 bases are TGTGCCAGCACCCTGCCGGGACAGGGTTCCTACGAGCAGTACTTC.

The chain recombines TRBV2 with TRBJ1-6; D not certain. V shed 4 bases and J shed 7 bases, with 8 bases lying between them. The germline V gene encodes CDR1 SNHLY and CDR2 FYNNEI. This CDR3 region has 13 residues. The CDR3 loop is CASSALFNSPLHF. The DNA of the CDR3 is TGTGCCAGCAGTGCCCTTTTCAATTCACCCCTCCACTTT.

The sample holds a few counts of this clone. The genes are TRBV11-2 and TRBJ1-5; TRBD1 aligns across 10 bases. This CDR3 contains 14 residues. After removal of 5 bases from V and 5 bases from J, the junction contained 3 bases not matched to a gene. Germline CDR1 reads SGHAT; CDR2 reads FQNNGV. The CDR3 region is CASSDGQGDQPQHF. CDR3 in DNA: TGTGCCAGCAGCGACGGACAGGGGGATCAGCCCCAGCATTTT.

This chain connects TRBV9 to TRBJ2-5; no clear D. CDR3 size: 14 residues. Deletions cut 0 bases from V and 0 bases from J, with 6 bases between. Germline assignment: CDR1 SGDLS and CDR2 YYNGEE. CDR3 sequence (DNA): TGTGCCAGCAGCGTAGCAGTGTACCAAGAGACCCAGTACTTC. Translating gives CASSVAVYQETQYF.

The CDR3, as DNA: TGTGCCAGTAGTACCTCCTGGACCGCACTCCAGTACTTC. It yields the protein CASSTSWTALQYF. This chain uses TRBV19 with TRBJ2-7; D unclear. CDR1 is LNHDA, CDR2 SQIVND, per germline (reference sequence). Trimming removed 4 bases at V and 10 bases at J, with 17 bases between. CDR3 length: 13 residues. Full variable domain (missing parts from reference TRBV19 and TRBJ2-7): DGGITQSPKYLFRKEGQNVTLSCEQNLNHDAMYWYRQDPGQGLRLIYYSQIVNDFQKGDIAEGYSVSREKKESFPLTVTSAQKNPTAFYLCASSTSWTALQYFGPGTRLTVT.

The CDR3: CASSPSYYGSTDTQYF. Written as DNA, the CDR3 is TGTGCCAGCAGTCCCTCTTACTATGGGAGCACAGATACGCAGTATTTT. This chain links TRBV27 with TRBJ2-3; D is unresolved. V was clipped by 5 bases and J by 0 bases, with 15 bases between them. The CDR3 is 16 residues long. CDR1 is MNHEY, CDR2 SMNVEV, per germline (reference sequence).

The chain couples TRBV29-1 to TRBJ1-1; D is possibly TRBD1 (6 bases). Trimming removed 6 bases at V and 2 bases at J, with 19 bases between. The CDR3 is made up of 15 amino acids. CDR1 is SQVTM and CDR2 is ANQGSEA in the germline V gene. CDR3 amino acids: CSVWDMGHHNTEAFF. The CDR3 nucleotides are TGCAGCGTGTGGGACATGGGACACCATAACACTGAAGCTTTCTTT.

The chain recombines TRBV6-1 with TRBJ2-7; no firm D call. The germline V gene has CDR1 MNHNS and CDR2 SASEGT. CDR3 length: 15 amino acids. The V and J ends lost 3 bases and 3 bases respectively, with 15 bases between them. CDR3 sequence (DNA): TGTGCCAGCAGTGAGGCCGCAGGCCAATTCTACGAGCAGTACTTC. Translating gives CASSEAAGQFYEQYF.

The CDR3, as DNA: TGTGCCAGCAGCTTACTACAGGGGGCATACAATGAGCAGTTCTTC. Translating gives CASSLLQGAYNEQFF. The gene calls are TRBV7-3 and TRBJ2-1, with 9 bases identical to TRBD1. Germline CDR1 reads SGHTA; CDR2 reads FQGTGA. The junction had 3 bases not matched to a gene; V was cut back by 2 bases and J by 4 bases. The CDR3 is made up of 15 amino acids.

This chain's CDR3 is CASSVSGGGTQYF. The CDR3 DNA is TGTGCCAGCAGCGTTAGCGGGGGAGGGACCCAGTACTTC. The chain recombines TRBV9 with TRBJ2-5, with 9 bases identical to TRBD2. The CDR3 runs 13 residues. V was clipped by 2 bases and J by 7 bases; unmatched bases: 3. The germline CDR1 and CDR2 sequences are SGDLS and YYNGEE.

This chain connects TRBV6-6 to TRBJ1-2; maybe TRBD1 (5 bases). This CDR3 has 13 amino acids. The V gene lost 0 bases and the J gene lost 7 bases, with 9 bases spanning the gap. Germline V CDR1 and CDR2: MNHNY, SVGAGI (reference sequence). In DNA form, the CDR3 reads TGTGCCAGCAGTTACTCGGCAGGGTTTGGCTACACCTTC. Its translation is CASSYSAGFGYTF.

The chain links TRBV4-1 to TRBJ1-4, with unresolved D. This CDR3 has 16 amino acids. Germline values: CDR1 MGHRA, CDR2 YSYEKL. Trimming left V 1 base short and J 2 bases short, with 11 bases between. The CDR3 region is CASSQGGGVTNEKLFF. CDR3 nucleotides: TGCGCCAGCAGCCAAGGAGGCGGGGTGACTAATGAAAAACTGTTTTTT.

The rearrangement links TRBV6-6 to TRBJ1-1, with 10 bases that match TRBD1. The V segment lost 5 bases and the J segment 3 bases; nucleotides outside the gene matches: 6. The CDR3 has 15 residues. Germline V gives CDR1 MNHNY, CDR2 SVGAGI (reference sequence). CDR3 sequence: CASSNRQGAYTEAFF. CDR3 nucleotide sequence: TGTGCCAGCAGTAACAGACAGGGGGCGTACACTGAAGCTTTCTTT.

The V and J genes are TRBV30 and TRBJ2-7, with D perhaps TRBD2 (6 bases). Between the trimmed V and J ends, which lost 5 bases and 6 bases, there was a span of 17 bases. Germline CDR1 is GTSNPN and CDR2 is SVGIG (reference sequence). This CDR3 spans 13 amino acids. The CDR3 sequence: CAWQIGTFTEQYF. CDR3 coding DNA: TGTGCCTGGCAAATAGGGACTTTTACCGAGCAGTACTTC. Full variable domain (remainder filled in from reference TRBV30 and TRBJ2-7): SQTIHQWPATLVQPVGSPLSLECTVEGTSNPNLYWYRQAAGRGLQLLFYSVGIGQISSEVPQNLSASRPQDRQFILSSKKLLLSDSGFYLCAWQIGTFTEQYFGPGTRLTVT.

This chain connects TRBV10-2 to TRBJ2-1; D perhaps matches TRBD1 (6 bases). Trimming removed 4 bases from V and 2 bases from J, with 12 bases in between. This CDR3 contains 15 residues. Per the germline V gene, CDR1 is WSHSY and CDR2 is SAAADI. For the CDR3, the DNA is TGCGCCAGCAGTGTTCGACAGGCCCCCTACAATGAGCAGTTCTTC. Its translation: CASSVRQAPYNEQFF.

V is TRBV30 and J is TRBJ2-3, with 9 bases lining up with TRBD2. The CDR3 spans 14 residues. Germline CDR1 GTSNPN, CDR2 SVGIG (reference sequence). V lost 4 bases and J lost 6; bases outside the gene matches: 8. CDR3 DNA sequence: TGTGCCTGGATCTTGGCGGGAGGGCCGGATACGCAGTATTTT. Translating it yields CAWILAGGPDTQYF. Full variable domain (outside the CDR3, taken from reference TRBV30 and TRBJ2-3): SQTIHQWPATLVQPVGSPLSLECTVEGTSNPNLYWYRQAAGRGLQLLFYSVGIGQISSEVPQNLSASRPQDRQFILSSKKLLLSDSGFYLCAWILAGGPDTQYFGPGTRLTVL.

This chain uses TRBV5-1 with TRBJ2-1, with 8 bases lining up with TRBD1. V dropped 4 bases and J dropped 2; count of bases not matched to a gene: 8. Germline loops: CDR1 SGHRS, CDR2 YFSETQ. This CDR3 has 16 amino acids. CDR3 coding DNA: TGCGCCAGCAGCCTACCGACAGGGGTCGCCTACAATGAGCAGTTCTTC. Encoded protein: CASSLPTGVAYNEQFF. The whole variable domain, filled in from reference TRBV5-1 and TRBJ2-1, reads KAGVTQTPRYLIKTRGQQVTLSCSPISGHRSVSWYQQTPGQGLQFLFEYFSETQRNKGNFPGRFSGRQFSNSRSEMNVSTLELGDSALYLCASSLPTGVAYNEQFFGPGTRLTVL.

The chain links TRBV18 to TRBJ1-5, with TRBD1 matching 9 bases. This CDR3 is built from 14 residues. Germline CDR1 reads KGHSH; CDR2 reads LQKENI. The V gene end was trimmed by 3 bases and the J gene end by 5 bases; junction bases not matched to a gene: 2. The CDR3 nucleotides read TGTGCCAGCTCACCCCGGACAGGGGATCAGCCCCAGCATTTT. This gives the protein CASSPRTGDQPQHF. Full variable domain (remainder filled in from reference TRBV18 and TRBJ1-5): NAGVMQNPRHLVRRRGQEARLRCSPMKGHSHVYWYRQLPEEGLKFMVYLQKENIIDESGMPKERFSAEFPKEGPSILRIQQVVRGDSAAYFCASSPRTGDQPQHFGDGTRLSIL.

The chain recombines TRBV11-2 with TRBJ2-5, with TRBD2 matching over 7 bases. J was trimmed by 4 bases and V by 7 bases; bases with no gene match: 9. The CDR3 has 14 residues. Germline-derived CDR1 and CDR2 are SGHAT and FQNNGV. DNA for the CDR3: TGTGCCAGCACCAGAGCGGGGCTTTCAGAGACCCAGTACTTC. This gives the protein CASTRAGLSETQYF.

The chain uses TRBV4-1 and TRBJ2-1; 9 bases align to TRBD2. CDR1 is MGHRA and CDR2 is YSYEKL in the germline V gene. The CDR3 spans 17 residues. The J segment lost 4 bases and the V segment lost 1 base, leaving 8 bases of the junction unmatched. The CDR3 region has the DNA TGCGCCAGCAGCCAAGGGGCGGGAGGGCCGCGGTACAATGAGCAGTTCTTC. Protein product: CASSQGAGGPRYNEQFF.

The chain is built from TRBV10-3 and TRBJ2-1; D is unresolved. CDR1 and CDR2 (germline): ENHRY, SYGVKD. The germline V and J ends were trimmed by 6 bases and 3 bases, with 12 bases remaining between them. The CDR3 sequence is 14 residues long. The CDR3: CAIRSEGGYNEQFF. For the CDR3, the DNA is TGTGCCATCAGATCTGAAGGCGGCTACAATGAGCAGTTCTTC.

The V gene is TRBV7-8, the J gene TRBJ2-7, with D unresolved. This CDR3 is 14 amino acids long. Germline V lookup: CDR1 SGHVS, CDR2 FQNEAQ. V was clipped by 1 base and J by 6 bases, with 13 bases between them. This CDR3 is CASSLGSWVREQYF. For the CDR3, the DNA is TGTGCCAGCAGCTTAGGATCGTGGGTCCGCGAGCAGTACTTC. Full variable domain (rest looked up from reference TRBV7-8 and TRBJ2-7): GAGVSQSPRYKVAKRGQDVALRCDPISGHVSLFWYQQALGQGPEFLTYFQNEAQLDKSGLPSDRFFAERPEGSVSTLKIQRTQQEDSAVYLCASSLGSWVREQYFGPGTRLTVT.

This clone is a singleton in its sample. V is TRBV30 and J is TRBJ1-5, with D possibly being TRBD1 (5 bases). V was pared by 3 bases and J by 6 bases, with 12 bases between. From germline, CDR1 is GTSNPN and CDR2 SVGIG (reference sequence). This CDR3 region has 13 residues. In nucleotides, the CDR3 is TGTGCCTGGAGCGCCAAAGGGGTTCAGCCCCAGCATTTT. It yields the protein CAWSAKGVQPQHF. Full variable domain (outside the CDR3, taken from reference TRBV30 and TRBJ1-5): SQTIHQWPATLVQPVGSPLSLECTVEGTSNPNLYWYRQAAGRGLQLLFYSVGIGQISSEVPQNLSASRPQDRQFILSSKKLLLSDSGFYLCAWSAKGVQPQHFGDGTRLSIL.

This rearrangement joins TRBV5-1 to TRBJ1-2; D remains ambiguous. This CDR3 region has 14 residues. Trimming shortened V by 4 bases and J by 2 bases, and 12 bases separated the two germline ends. CDR1 SGHRS and CDR2 YFSETQ come from the germline V gene. Written as DNA, the CDR3 is TGCGCCAGCAGCCCTCGGGGAGAAAACTATGGCTACACCTTC. This encodes CASSPRGENYGYTF.

The chain has TRBV7-8 and TRBJ2-7; 13 bases are shared with TRBD2. V shed 5 bases and J 1 base; nucleotides not matched to a gene: 11. This CDR3 contains 18 residues. Germline assignment: CDR1 SGHVS and CDR2 FQNEAQ. In nucleotides, the CDR3 is TGTGCCAGCAGCCTGGAAAGGACTAGCGGGAGTGGTTCCTACGAGCAGTACTTC. Residues: CASSLERTSGSGSYEQYF. Filled out from reference TRBV7-8 and TRBJ2-7, the complete variable domain reads GAGVSQSPRYKVAKRGQDVALRCDPISGHVSLFWYQQALGQGPEFLTYFQNEAQLDKSGLPSDRFFAERPEGSVSTLKIQRTQQEDSAVYLCASSLERTSGSGSYEQYFGPGTRLTVT.

The chain carries TRBV11-2 and TRBJ1-4; D not certain. Germline loops: CDR1 SGHAT, CDR2 FQNNGV. V lost 6 bases and J lost 7, with 18 bases in between. There are 15 residues in the CDR3. The chain's CDR3 is CASRPIPGNGEKLFF. The CDR3 region has the DNA TGTGCCAGCAGACCTATCCCCGGGAACGGTGAAAAACTGTTTTTT. Drawing the rest from reference TRBV11-2 and TRBJ1-4, the complete variable domain is EAGVAQSPRYKIIEKRQSVAFWCNPISGHATLYWYQQILGQGPKLLIQFQNNGVVDDSQLPKDRFSAERLKGVDSTLKIQPAKLEDSAVYLCASRPIPGNGEKLFFGSGTQLSVL.

This clone was detected once. V is TRBV7-6 and J is TRBJ2-5; D uncertain. The CDR3 runs 13 residues. Trimming removed 3 bases from V and 0 bases from J, with 5 bases in between. CDR1 and CDR2 from the germline V gene are SGHVS and FNYEAQ. The DNA of the CDR3 is TGTGCCAGCAGCTTCAGCGACCAAGAGACCCAGTACTTC. Encoded protein: CASSFSDQETQYF.

The chain recombines TRBV7-9 with TRBJ2-7, with D unresolved. The CDR3 runs 13 residues. CDR1 is SEHNR, CDR2 FQNEAQ, per germline (reference sequence). V lost 4 bases, J lost 3 bases, and 10 bases lay in between. The CDR3 spells CASSSDIYYEQYF. In DNA form, the CDR3 reads TGTGCCAGCAGCTCCGACATATACTACGAGCAGTACTTC.

The rearrangement links TRBV5-1 to TRBJ2-5, with a possible D match to TRBD1 (6 bases). Looked up from germline, CDR1 is SGHRS and CDR2 is YFSETQ. V lost 4 bases and J lost 2, with 12 bases in between. CDR3 length equals 14 residues. CDR3 sequence reads: CASSKDSQQETQYF. The CDR3 DNA follows: TGCGCCAGCAGCAAGGACAGCCAACAAGAGACCCAGTACTTC.